This entry lists 10 T cell receptor beta chains sequenced from one sample in a study of glioma-infiltrating T cells. TCR alpha and beta CDR3 regions were amplified from RNA using iRepertoire nested multiplex PCR. TCRdb analysed the multiplex PCR reads with MiXCR anew, one entry per CDR3 protein. Among approximately 110,000 distinct CDR3 sequences listed, approximately 25% were seen once. The source material was glioma tissue, nonneoplastic brain tissue, or PBMCs (not recorded which). These receptors all stem from a human donor with low-grade glioma or glioblastoma, undergoing nonglioma brain surgery, or in good health (not recorded which).

This clonotype was recorded many times. The chain employs TRBV12-3 or TRBV12-4 and TRBJ1-1; D uncertain. CDR3 length: 13 residues. With 2 bases removed from V and 10 bases from J, the gap between germline ends came to 14 bases. The CDR3 loop reads CASSLRGSLIAFF. The CDR3 nucleotides read TGTGCCAGCAGTTTACGCGGATCCCTTATAGCTTTCTTT.

This clonotype was detected many times. The chain couples TRBV2 to TRBJ1-6; D is undetermined. Germline V gives CDR1 SNHLY, CDR2 FYNNEI. The CDR3 has 13 residues. V was trimmed by 2 bases and J by 6 bases, leaving 5 bases between them. The CDR3 nucleotides read TGTGCCAGCAGTGAACAGGTTAATTCACCCCTCCACTTT. As protein: CASSEQVNSPLHF.

This clonotype was seen at least ten times. The chain has TRBV2 and TRBJ2-7; D gene unclear. In germline, CDR1 is SNHLY, CDR2 FYNNEI. The CDR3 consists of 11 residues. V lost 5 bases and J lost 7, with 9 bases in between. The CDR3 loop is CASSRLVEQYF. The CDR3 nucleotides are TGTGCCAGCAGTCGTTTGGTTGAGCAGTACTTC.

A remark on this clonotype: This may stem from a read error, because a much larger clone lies one nucleotide away. The chain has TRBV10-1 and TRBJ2-3, with TRBD2 matching over 10 bases. From germline, CDR1 is WNHNN and CDR2 SYGVQD (reference sequence). The CDR3 runs to 14 residues. CDR3 loop: CVSKASGSSDTQYF. The CDR3 DNA sequence: TGCGTCAGCAAGGCTAGCGGGAGCAGTGATACGCAGTATTTT.

As concerns this clonotype: The junction and the germline gene differ at one end; a read error may be behind it. The chain has TRBV7-9 and TRBJ2-1, with 10 bases identical to TRBD2. The CDR3 spans 17 residues. Germline assignment: CDR1 SEHNR and CDR2 FQNEAQ (reference sequence). The CDR3 region has the DNA TGTGCCAGCAGCTTAGGGCAGCGGGAGGGCCCGCTCAATGAGCAGTCCTTC. It is translated as CASSLGQREGPLNEQSF.

This clonotype was found many times. The genes are TRBV20-1 and TRBJ2-1; the match to TRBD2 covers 15 bases. The CDR3 contains 14 residues. Looked up from germline, CDR1 is DFQATT and CDR2 is SNEGSKA (reference sequence). With 6 bases clipped from V and 7 bases from J, the junction kept 4 bases outside the gene matches. The CDR3 sequence is CSAEGTSGGNEQFF. DNA of the CDR3: TGCAGTGCAGAAGGGACTAGCGGGGGGAATGAGCAGTTCTTC.

The table lists this clonotype with a few counts. This chain links TRBV19 with TRBJ2-5, with D unclear. CDR3 length: 13 amino acids. CDR1 is LNHDA and CDR2 is SQIVND in the germline V gene (reference sequence). The ends were cut back, 3 bases at V and 3 bases at J, with 8 bases in the middle. The CDR3 region is CASSIGREETQYF. For the CDR3, the DNA is TGTGCCAGTAGTATCGGTAGGGAAGAGACCCAGTACTTC.

With regard to this clonotype: A much bigger clone sits one base away, suggesting this may be a read error. The V call is TRBV3-1, the J call TRBJ1-2; D remains ambiguous. CDR1 and CDR2 from the germline V gene are LGHDT and YNNKEL (reference sequence). The CDR3 contains 18 residues. Here the CDR3 reads CANSGYRVHRDTNYGYTF. CDR3 nucleotides: TGTGCCAACAGCGGGTACCGGGTCCACCGCGATACTAACTATGGCTACACCTTC.

As to this clonotype: A much larger clone differs by one base, so this may be a read error. The V call is TRBV28, the J call TRBJ2-7; the match to TRBD1 covers 9 bases. This CDR3 has 13 amino acids. Germline assignment: CDR1 MDHEN and CDR2 SYDVKM. CDR3 coding DNA: TGTGCCATCAGTTCGGGACAGGGAGGCGAGCAGTACTTC. This codes for CAISSGQGGEQYF.

A word on this clonotype: With a much larger clone just one base away, this may be a read error. V usage is TRBV12-3 or TRBV12-4 and J usage is TRBJ1-5; a weak D match, TRBD1 (5 bases). The length of the CDR3 is 13 residues. V was cut by 6 bases and J by 1 base, with 7 bases left in between. The CDR3 loop reads CASRRDSNQPQHF. The CDR3, as DNA: TGTGCCAGCAGGAGGGACAGCAATCAGCCCCAGCATTTT.